The T cell receptor delta chain described here comes from a study of γδ T cells in repeated Plasmodium falciparum infection. The wider study: The natural-infection arm compared Malian children under seasonal malaria with matched Australian children. Some Malian samples span acute malaria episodes; others come from no-transmission periods. Study-wide results and limits: Vdelta2-negative gammadelta repertoires appeared less diverse and less shared in Malian than Australian children.

By proportion, this clone is medium-sized. What it binds is not known. Trimming at V came to 0 bases and at J to 9 bases, leaving 6 bases not matched to a gene. Germline assignment: CDR1 TSWWSYY and CDR2 QGS. The CDR3 length is 14 residues. Sequencing covered both gamma and delta TCR chains per sample. With CATT, TCRdb re-called clones from the multiplex PCR reads. This sample carries roughly 48,000 delta-chain clones, around 1.6% of them seen once, and the ten largest clones take about 8.3%. Vgamma9/Vdelta2+ and Vdelta2-negative gammadelta T cells were flow-sorted from PBMC for bulk sequencing. V usage is TRDV1 and J usage is TRDJ1, with 8 bases identical to TRDD3. The TCR originated in a pool of human donors (malaria-infected and uninfected, not separated). Sequenced sample: gamma-delta T cells from blood. The CDR3 reads CALGELEVGDELIF. In DNA form, the CDR3 reads TGTGCTCTTGGGGAACTTGAGGTGGGGGATGAACTCATCTTT.